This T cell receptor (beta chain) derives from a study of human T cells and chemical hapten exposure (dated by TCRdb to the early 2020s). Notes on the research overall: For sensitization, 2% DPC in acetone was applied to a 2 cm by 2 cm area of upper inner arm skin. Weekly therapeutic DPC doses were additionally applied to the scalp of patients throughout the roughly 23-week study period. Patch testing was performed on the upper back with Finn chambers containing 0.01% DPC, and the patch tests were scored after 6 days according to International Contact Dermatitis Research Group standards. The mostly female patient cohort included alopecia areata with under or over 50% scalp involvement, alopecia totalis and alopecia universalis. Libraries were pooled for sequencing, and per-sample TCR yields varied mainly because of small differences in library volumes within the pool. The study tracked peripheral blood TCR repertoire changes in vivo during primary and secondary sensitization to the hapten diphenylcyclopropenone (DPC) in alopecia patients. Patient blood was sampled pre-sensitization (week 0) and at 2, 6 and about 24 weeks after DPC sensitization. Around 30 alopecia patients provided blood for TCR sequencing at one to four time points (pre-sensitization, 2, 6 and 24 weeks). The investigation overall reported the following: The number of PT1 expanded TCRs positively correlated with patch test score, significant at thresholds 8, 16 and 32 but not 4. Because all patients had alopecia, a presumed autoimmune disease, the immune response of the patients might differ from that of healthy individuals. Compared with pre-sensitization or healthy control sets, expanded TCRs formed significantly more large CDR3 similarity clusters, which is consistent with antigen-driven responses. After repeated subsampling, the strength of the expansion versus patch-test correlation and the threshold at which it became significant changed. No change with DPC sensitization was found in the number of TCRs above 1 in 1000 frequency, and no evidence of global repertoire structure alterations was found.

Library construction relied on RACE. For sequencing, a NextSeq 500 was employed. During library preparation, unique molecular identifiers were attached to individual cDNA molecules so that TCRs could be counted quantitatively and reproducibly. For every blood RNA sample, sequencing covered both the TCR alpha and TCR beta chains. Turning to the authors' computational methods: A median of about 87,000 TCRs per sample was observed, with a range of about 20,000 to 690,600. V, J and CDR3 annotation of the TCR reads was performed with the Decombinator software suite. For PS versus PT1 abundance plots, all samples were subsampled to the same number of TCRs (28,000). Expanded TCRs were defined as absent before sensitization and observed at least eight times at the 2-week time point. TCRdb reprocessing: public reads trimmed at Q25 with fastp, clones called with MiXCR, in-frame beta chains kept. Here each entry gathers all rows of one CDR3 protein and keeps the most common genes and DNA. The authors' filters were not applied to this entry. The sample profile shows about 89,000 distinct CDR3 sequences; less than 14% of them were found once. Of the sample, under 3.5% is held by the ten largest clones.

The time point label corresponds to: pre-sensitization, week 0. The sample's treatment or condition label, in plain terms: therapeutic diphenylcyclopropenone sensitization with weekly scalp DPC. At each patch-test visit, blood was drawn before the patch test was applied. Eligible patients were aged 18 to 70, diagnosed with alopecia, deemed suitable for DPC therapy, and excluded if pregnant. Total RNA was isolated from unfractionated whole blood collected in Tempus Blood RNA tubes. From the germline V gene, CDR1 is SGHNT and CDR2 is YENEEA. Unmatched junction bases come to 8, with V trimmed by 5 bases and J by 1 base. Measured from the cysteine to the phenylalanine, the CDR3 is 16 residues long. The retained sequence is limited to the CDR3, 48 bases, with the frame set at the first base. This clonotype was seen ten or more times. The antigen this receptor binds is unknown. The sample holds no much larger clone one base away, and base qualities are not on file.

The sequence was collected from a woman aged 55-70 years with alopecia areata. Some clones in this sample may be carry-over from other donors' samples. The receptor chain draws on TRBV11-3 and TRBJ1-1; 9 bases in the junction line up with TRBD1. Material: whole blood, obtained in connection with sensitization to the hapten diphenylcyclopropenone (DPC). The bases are TGTGCCAGCAGCGGGACCGGGACAGGGAAGAACACTGAAGCTTTCTTT. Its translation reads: CASSGTGTGKNTEAFF.